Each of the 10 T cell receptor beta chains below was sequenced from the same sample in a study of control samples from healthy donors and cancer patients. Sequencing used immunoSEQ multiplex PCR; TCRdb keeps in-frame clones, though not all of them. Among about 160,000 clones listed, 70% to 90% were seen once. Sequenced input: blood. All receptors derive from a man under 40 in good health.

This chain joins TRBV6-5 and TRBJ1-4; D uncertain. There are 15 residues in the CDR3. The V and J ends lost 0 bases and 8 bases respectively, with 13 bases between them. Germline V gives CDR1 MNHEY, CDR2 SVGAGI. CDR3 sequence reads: CASSYSAQSPEKLFF. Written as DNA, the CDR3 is TGTGCCAGCAGTTACTCTGCACAGAGCCCGGAAAAACTGTTTTTT.

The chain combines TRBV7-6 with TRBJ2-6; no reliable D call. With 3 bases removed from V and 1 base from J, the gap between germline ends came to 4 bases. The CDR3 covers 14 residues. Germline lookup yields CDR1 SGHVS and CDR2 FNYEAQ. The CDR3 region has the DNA TGTGCCAGCAGCTTCACTTCTGGGGCCAACGTCCTGACTTTC. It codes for CASSFTSGANVLTF. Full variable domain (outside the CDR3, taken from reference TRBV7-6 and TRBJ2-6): GAGVSQSPRYKVTKRGQDVALRCDPISGHVSLYWYRQALGQGPEFLTYFNYEAQQDKSGLPNDRFSAERPEGSISTLTIQRTEQRDSAMYRCASSFTSGANVLTFGAGSRLTVL.

In DNA form, the CDR3 reads TGTGCCAGCAGCCACATTGACAGCTATGGCTACACCTTC. Translated, it gives CASSHIDSYGYTF. The chain joins TRBV5-4 to TRBJ1-2; a possible D gene is TRBD1 (5 bases). The V gene lost 4 bases and the J gene lost 4 bases, with 11 bases spanning the gap. This CDR3 has 13 amino acids. CDR1 SGHNT and CDR2 YYREEE come from the germline V gene (reference sequence). Looking up the rest from reference TRBV5-4 and TRBJ1-2 gives the full variable domain: ETGVTQSPTHLIKTRGQQVTLRCSSQSGHNTVSWYQQALGQGPQFIFQYYREEENGRGNFPPRFSGLQFPNYSSELNVNALELDDSALYLCASSHIDSYGYTFGSGTRLTVV.

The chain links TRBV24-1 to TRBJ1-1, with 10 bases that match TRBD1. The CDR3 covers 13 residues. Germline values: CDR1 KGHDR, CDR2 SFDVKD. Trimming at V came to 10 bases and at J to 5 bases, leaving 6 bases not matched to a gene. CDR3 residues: CATQGQGGTEAFF. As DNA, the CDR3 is TGTGCCACACAAGGACAGGGGGGGACTGAAGCTTTCTTT.

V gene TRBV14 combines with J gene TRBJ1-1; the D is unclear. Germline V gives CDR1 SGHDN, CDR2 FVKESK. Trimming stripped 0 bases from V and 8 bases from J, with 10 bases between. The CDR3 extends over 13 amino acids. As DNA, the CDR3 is TGTGCCAGCAGCCAAGACGTGGCGAGGGAAGCTTTCTTT. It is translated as CASSQDVAREAFF.

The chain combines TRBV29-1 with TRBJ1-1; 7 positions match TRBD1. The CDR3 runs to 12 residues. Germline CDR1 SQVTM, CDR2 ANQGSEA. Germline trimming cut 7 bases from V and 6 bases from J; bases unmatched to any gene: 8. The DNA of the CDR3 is TGCAGCGCCCGGGACAGAGCCCCTGAAGCTTTCTTT. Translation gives CSARDRAPEAFF.

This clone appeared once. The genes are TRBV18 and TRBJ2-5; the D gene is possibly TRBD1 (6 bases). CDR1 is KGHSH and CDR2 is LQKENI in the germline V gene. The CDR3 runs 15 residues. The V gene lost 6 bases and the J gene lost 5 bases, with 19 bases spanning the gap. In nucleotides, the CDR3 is TGTGCCAGCTCGCCCATTACAGGGACGCGGGAGACCCAGTACTTC. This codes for CASSPITGTRETQYF.

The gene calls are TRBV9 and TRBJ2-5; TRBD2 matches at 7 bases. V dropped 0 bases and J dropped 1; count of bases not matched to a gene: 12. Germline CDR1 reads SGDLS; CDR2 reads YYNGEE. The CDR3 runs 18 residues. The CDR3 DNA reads TGTGCCAGCAGCGTAGGGGAGGGGCGGTCGATCCTCCAAGAGACCCAGTACTTC. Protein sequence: CASSVGEGRSILQETQYF.

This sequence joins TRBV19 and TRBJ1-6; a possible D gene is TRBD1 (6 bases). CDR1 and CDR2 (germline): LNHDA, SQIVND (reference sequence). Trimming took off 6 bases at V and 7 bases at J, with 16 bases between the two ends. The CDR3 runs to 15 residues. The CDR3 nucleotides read TGTGCCAGTAGCAACACTAGGGGGAGGAATTCACCCCTCCACTTT. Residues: CASSNTRGRNSPLHF. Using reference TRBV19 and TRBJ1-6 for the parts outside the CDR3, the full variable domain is DGGITQSPKYLFRKEGQNVTLSCEQNLNHDAMYWYRQDPGQGLRLIYYSQIVNDFQKGDIAEGYSVSREKKESFPLTVTSAQKNPTAFYLCASSNTRGRNSPLHFGNGTRLTVT.

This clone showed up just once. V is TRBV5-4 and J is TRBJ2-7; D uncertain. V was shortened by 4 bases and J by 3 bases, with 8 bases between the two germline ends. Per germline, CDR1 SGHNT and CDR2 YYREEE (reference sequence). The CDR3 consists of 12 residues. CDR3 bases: TGTGCCAGCAGCCGAGACAACTACGAGCAGTACTTC. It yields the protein CASSRDNYEQYF.